The 14 T cell receptor beta chains below were found in one sample sequenced in a study of PD-1 blockade in mismatch repair-deficient tumors. Generated by immunoSEQ multiplex PCR, the TCRdb table keeps only in-frame clones and is missing some. This table has some 120,000 clones, about 88% appearing once. Material: peripheral blood, obtained 44 weeks after starting pembrolizumab. The source of these receptors is an adult with mismatch repair-deficient cancer.

This clone has only a few counts. In DNA, the CDR3 is TGTGCCGGGGGAAACTATGGCTACACCTTC. This gives the protein CAGGNYGYTF. The chain has TRBV6-1 and TRBJ1-2; maybe TRBD1 (5 bases). The CDR3 spans 10 residues. Germline loops: CDR1 MNHNS, CDR2 SASEGT. The germline V and J ends were trimmed by 11 bases and 2 bases, with 6 bases remaining between them.

CDR3 sequence: CASSARVWDEQYF. CDR3 nucleotide sequence: TGCGCCAGCAGCGCCAGGGTTTGGGACGAGCAGTACTTC. V gene TRBV5-1 combines with J gene TRBJ2-7; a weak D match, TRBD1 (5 bases). The CDR3 length is 13 residues. Between the trimmed V and J ends, which lost 4 bases and 5 bases, there was a span of 13 bases. The V gene's germline CDR1 is SGHRS and CDR2 YFSETQ.

V gene TRBV11-2 combines with J gene TRBJ2-1; D is unresolved. Trimming cost V 5 bases and J 7 bases, with 9 bases left between them. CDR1 is SGHAT and CDR2 is FQNNGV in the germline V gene. The CDR3 runs 12 residues. The CDR3 DNA reads TGTGCCAGCAGCAGACAAGCTAATGAGCAGTTCTTC. Residues: CASSRQANEQFF.

In DNA, the CDR3 is TGCAGCGTTATCTTACCGGGAGCCCCAGTGGTGAACACTGAAGCTTTCTTT. It codes for CSVILPGAPVVNTEAFF. V is TRBV29-1 and J is TRBJ1-1; D remains ambiguous. CDR3 length: 17 amino acids. In germline, CDR1 is SQVTM, CDR2 ANQGSEA. V shed 5 bases and J shed 0 bases, with 22 bases lying between them.

In this sample, this clone turned up a few times. The genes are TRBV27 and TRBJ2-1, with D unclear. Germline-derived CDR1 and CDR2 are MNHEY and SMNVEV (reference sequence). The V and J ends lost 6 bases and 7 bases respectively, with 19 bases between them. The CDR3 length is 15 residues. This CDR3 reads CASSRREVIMNEQFF. CDR3 in DNA: TGTGCCAGCAGCCGCAGAGAAGTGATCATGAATGAGCAGTTCTTC.

This chain links TRBV19 with TRBJ2-1; D call uncertain. Trimming stripped 8 bases from V and 0 bases from J, with 14 bases between. Germline CDR1 LNHDA, CDR2 SQIVND (reference sequence). There are 15 residues in the CDR3. The CDR3 DNA sequence: TGTGCCAGTGGCGAAGGACCGCGCTCCTACAATGAGCAGTTCTTC. It yields the protein CASGEGPRSYNEQFF.

The chain combines TRBV28 with TRBJ2-5, with 8 bases identical to TRBD2. The CDR3 extends over 16 amino acids. From germline, CDR1 is MDHEN and CDR2 SYDVKM. The junction had 8 bases not matched to a gene; V was cut back by 2 bases and J by 3 bases. CDR3 loop: CASSLTPGGPKETQYF. DNA of the CDR3: TGTGCCAGCAGTTTAACCCCGGGAGGGCCGAAAGAGACCCAGTACTTC.

The chain links TRBV25-1 to TRBJ2-3, with 8 bases lining up with TRBD2. V shed 1 base and J 1 base; nucleotides not matched to a gene: 4. In germline, CDR1 is MGHDK, CDR2 SYGVNS. The length of the CDR3 is 16 residues. The CDR3 reads CASSEWVTSGTDTQYF. DNA for the CDR3: TGTGCCAGCAGTGAATGGGTGACTAGCGGCACAGATACGCAGTATTTT.

The chain is built from TRBV5-6 and TRBJ2-5; D may correspond to TRBD1 or TRBD2 (5 bases each). The end of the DNA fits TRBJ2-7 better, so the J call may be wrong. CDR1 and CDR2 (germline): SGHDT, YYEEEE. The CDR3 has 15 amino acids. The CDR3 DNA sequence: TGTGCCAGCAGCTTGGGGGGGAAGAGGGCCTACGAGCAGTACTTC. This translates into CASSLGGKRAYEQYF.

This chain joins TRBV9 and TRBJ2-7, with D possibly TRBD1 on 6 matching bases. Deletions cut 4 bases from V and 3 bases from J, with 14 bases between. The CDR3 is 14 residues long. CDR1 is SGDLS and CDR2 is YYNGEE in the germline V gene. The CDR3 DNA reads as TGTGCCAGCAGCCCGCGACAGGAGTACTACGAGCAGTACTTC. This encodes CASSPRQEYYEQYF.

The chain recombines TRBV6-1 with TRBJ2-7; 11 nucleotides agree with TRBD2. V gave up 4 bases and J gave up 0 bases; unmatched junction bases: 17. This CDR3 has 20 amino acids. The germline V gene has CDR1 MNHNS and CDR2 SASEGT. CDR3 sequence: CASSVRPPGLADIPSYEQYF. The CDR3 DNA sequence: TGTGCCAGCAGTGTACGCCCCCCGGGACTAGCGGACATCCCCTCCTACGAGCAGTACTTC.

The chain carries TRBV21-1 and TRBJ2-2; the tabulated D call, TRBD1, remains unverified against the DNA. TRBV21-1 represents a pseudogene. The CDR3 sequence is 17 residues long. Here the CDR3 DNA reads TGTGCCAGCAGCAAACGGAGCGTAATGGACACCGGCGGGGAGCTGTTTTTT. As protein: CASSKRSVMDTGGELFF.

The rearrangement links TRBV2 to TRBJ1-1, with TRBD1 identical over 7 bases. Germline CDR1 is SNHLY and CDR2 is FYNNEI. V lost 7 bases to trimming and J lost 8 bases; unmatched junction nucleotides: 7. The CDR3 is 12 amino acids. The CDR3 loop is CASMGGGQEAFF. DNA of the CDR3: TGTGCCAGCATGGGGGGGGGACAGGAAGCTTTCTTT.

This clone was detected only once. This chain connects TRBV7-9 to TRBJ1-3; D is undetermined. Germline V gives CDR1 SEHNR, CDR2 FQNEAQ (reference sequence). The CDR3 totals 16 residues. V lost 3 bases to trimming and J lost 2 bases, with 14 bases between them. Here the CDR3 DNA reads TGTGCCAGCAGCTTGTTTTCGTGGGCGACTGGAAACACCATATATTTT. This sequence encodes CASSLFSWATGNTIYF.